This T cell receptor (beta chain) was captured in a study of shared clonotypes between healthy human individuals. V gave up 0 bases and J gave up 0 bases, with 18 bases separating them. Germline CDR1 is GTSNPN and CDR2 is SVGIG (reference sequence). The CDR3 sequence is 19 residues long. Sequenced by immunoSEQ multiplex PCR; TCRdb stores in-frame clones only, minus some. The data contain 2 million to 2.5 million clones, roughly 95% of them singletons. V is TRBV30 and J is TRBJ2-6; D may match TRBD1 or TRBD2 (6 bases each). The sequenced material came from naive CD4+ T cells sorted from blood. Subset in this sample: CD45RA+ positively selected. This sequence was found in a man aged 18 to 30 in good health. The CDR3 sequence is CAWSVSWGALVSGANVLTF. In DNA, the CDR3 is TGTGCCTGGAGTGTATCGTGGGGGGCCCTTGTCTCTGGGGCCAACGTCCTGACTTTC.